These 23 T cell receptor beta chains originate from one sample sequenced in a study of T cell clonality in common variable immunodeficiency. Sequencing used immunoSEQ multiplex PCR; TCRdb keeps in-frame clones, though not all of them. The data list approximately 34,000 clones, none observed once; roughly 3.4% falls to the top ten. The sample comprised peripheral blood mononuclear cells. These receptors were taken from a person between 18 and 75 years old in good health.

This clone has ten or more counts. The read falls 3 residues short of the CDR3 end, and the missing part is taken from the germline J gene. This chain links TRBV30 with TRBJ2-5, with TRBD1 matching 8 bases. After removal of 2 bases from V and 4 bases from J, the junction contained 3 bases not matched to a gene. The CDR3 covers 13 residues. CDR1 is GTSNPN and CDR2 is SVGIG in the germline V gene (reference sequence). The part of the CDR3 DNA that was read is TGTGCCTGGAGTACACAGGGGGGAGAGACC. Translating it yields CAWSTQGGET. The CDR3 reads in full as CAWSTQGGETQYF. The variable domain in full, with the rest retrieved from reference TRBV30 and TRBJ2-5, is SQTIHQWPATLVQPVGSPLSLECTVEGTSNPNLYWYRQAAGRGLQLLFYSVGIGQISSEVPQNLSASRPQDRQFILSSKKLLLSDSGFYLCAWSTQGGETQYFGPGTRLLVL.

This clone has ten or more counts. Coverage ceases 3 residues before the CDR3 finishes, and the germline J gene fills in the end. The rearrangement links TRBV18 to TRBJ1-1; D is unresolved. The CDR3 runs to 13 residues. The germline V gene encodes CDR1 KGHSH and CDR2 LQKENI. V was clipped by 2 bases and J by 2 bases, with 6 bases between them. The CDR3 is CASSPGQNTEAFF. The DNA read from the CDR3 is TGTGCCAGCTCACCAGGGCAAAACACTGAA.

As regards this clone: The read stops 3 residues short of the end of the CDR3; the missing end is completed from the germline J gene. The chain employs TRBV6-4 and TRBJ2-2; TRBD2 agrees at 7 bases. With V trimmed by 2 bases and J by 3 bases, 0 bases remained unmatched. The CDR3 runs to 14 residues. Germline assignment: CDR1 MRHNA and CDR2 SNTAGT. The sequenced part of the CDR3 DNA is TGTGCCAGCAGTGACGGGGGGGACACCGGGGAG. Translated: CASSDGGDTGE. The entire CDR3 sequence reads CASSDGGDTGELFF.

This clone was recorded at least ten times. The read finishes 3 residues shy of the CDR3 end, and the germline J gene is used to complete it. The V call is TRBV12-5, the J call TRBJ2-1; 10 bases fit TRBD2. CDR3 length equals 18 residues. V dropped 3 bases and J dropped 0; count of bases not matched to a gene: 8. Germline V gives CDR1 LGHNT, CDR2 FRNRAP. Partial CDR3 DNA: TGTGCTAGTGGTTTCCGAATAGCGGGGGGATCCTCCTACAATGAG. This sequence encodes CASGFRIAGGSSYNE. The full CDR3 reads CASGFRIAGGSSYNEQFF.

The table lists this clone with a few counts. With the read ending 3 residues before the CDR3 end, the germline J gene is used to fill in that end. The chain joins TRBV18 to TRBJ1-4; D ambiguous. This CDR3 region has 15 residues. V lost 0 bases and J 0 bases, leaving 5 bases between the germline ends. The germline V gene has CDR1 KGHSH and CDR2 LQKENI. CDR3 amino acids: CASSPPRATNEKLFF. The sequenced part of the CDR3 DNA is TGTGCCAGCTCACCACCCAGAGCAACTAATGAAAAA.

This clone was counted at least ten times. The CDR3 end is not reached by the read, which stops 3 residues before it; the germline J gene fills it in. The rearrangement links TRBV5-4 to TRBJ2-2; tentative D call: TRBD2 (6 bases). Per germline, CDR1 SGHNT and CDR2 YYREEE (reference sequence). With 2 bases removed from V and 7 bases from J, the gap between germline ends came to 15 bases. CDR3 length equals 15 residues. The sequenced part of the CDR3 DNA is TGTGCCAGCAGCTTTGGACGGGGGTGGAGCGGGGAG. Its protein is CASSFGRGWSGE. From start to end, the CDR3 is CASSFGRGWSGELFF.

Many counts were recorded for this clone. The CDR3 extends 3 residues past the end of the read, so its final part is completed from the germline J gene. The rearrangement uses TRBV2 and TRBJ1-5, with unresolved D. Germline CDR1 reads SNHLY; CDR2 reads FYNNEI. The CDR3 runs to 16 residues. V was trimmed by 6 bases and J by 0 bases, leaving 15 bases between them. The CDR3 bases that were read are TGTGCCAGCAGGGTCACCTACTCCTATAGCAATCAGCCC. It specifies CASRVTYSYSNQP. The entire CDR3 protein reads CASRVTYSYSNQPQHF.

This clone showed up many times. The CDR3 end is not reached by the read, which stops 3 residues before it; the germline J gene fills it in. V is TRBV30 and J is TRBJ1-1, with TRBD1 identical over 7 bases. This CDR3 is 16 amino acids long. Trimming cost V 5 bases and J 0 bases; bases outside gene matches: 12. CDR1 GTSNPN and CDR2 SVGIG come from the germline V gene (reference sequence). The CDR3 bases that were read are TGTGCCTGGGACCCCGGGACAGAAAACATGAACACTGAA. It encodes CAWDPGTENMNTE. The whole CDR3 protein is CAWDPGTENMNTEAFF.

In its sample, this clone was seen many times. Partial CDR3 DNA: TGCAGTGCTACCGAAAGGACAGGGGGCAGTTACGAG. This encodes CSATERTGGSYE. The full CDR3 is CSATERTGGSYEQYF. The chain recombines TRBV20-1 with TRBJ2-7, with 11 bases lining up with TRBD1. The CDR3 end lies 3 residues beyond the end of the read and is filled in from the germline J gene. Per germline, CDR1 DFQATT and CDR2 SNEGSKA (reference sequence). V was pared by 4 bases and J by 4 bases, with 9 bases of the junction left unmatched. The CDR3 is 15 amino acids.

This clone has more than one count but fewer than ten. The CDR3 DNA, read in part, is TGTGCCAGCAGTGACGGACAGGGGGCGAAGTACGAG. It encodes CASSDGQGAKYE. The full CDR3 reads CASSDGQGAKYEQYF. The rearrangement links TRBV6-1 to TRBJ2-7; 11 bases map to TRBD1. The read terminates 3 residues ahead of where the CDR3 ends, so the germline J gene completes it. J was trimmed by 4 bases and V by 3 bases; bases with no gene match: 5. CDR1 MNHNS and CDR2 SASEGT come from the germline V gene. The CDR3 is made up of 15 amino acids.

This clone has more than one count but fewer than ten. The CDR3 is cut off 3 residues early in the read; its end comes from the germline J gene. The chain combines TRBV7-9 with TRBJ2-4, with D uncertain. CDR3 length: 11 amino acids. Germline CDR1 and CDR2: SEHNR and FQNEAQ (reference sequence). This chain's CDR3 is CASSLAAGQYF. The CDR3 bases that were read are TGTGCCAGCAGCTTAGCAGCTGGT.

The CDR3 spells CASKEGQGAHEQYF. The CDR3 bases that were read are TGTGCCAGCAAGGAGGGACAGGGGGCCCACGAG. The V and J genes are TRBV2 and TRBJ2-7; 12 bases are a match to TRBD1. The read is 3 residues too short to cover the CDR3 end, so that end is filled in from the germline J gene. V shed 7 bases and J 5 bases; nucleotides not matched to a gene: 6. This CDR3 region has 14 residues. Germline lookup yields CDR1 SNHLY and CDR2 FYNNEI.

Of note for this clone: The junction departs from germline at one end; a sequencing error may be responsible. The CDR3 extends 3 residues past the end of the read, so its final part is completed from the germline J gene. The V and J genes are TRBV7-7 and TRBJ2-7; TRBD2 agrees at 10 bases. The CDR3 contains 15 residues. The germline V gene has CDR1 SSHAT and CDR2 FNYEAQ (reference sequence). Incomplete CDR3 DNA: TGTGCTAGCAGCTCATTGACTAGCGGGTCCGTCGAG. The encoded protein is CASSSLTSGSVE. The whole CDR3 sequence is CASSSLTSGSVEQYF.

The sample holds many counts of this clone. The sequenced CDR3 bases are TGTGCCAGCTCACCAAGTCAAGGGGACTATGGC. Encoded protein: CASSPSQGDYG. The CDR3, in full, reads CASSPSQGDYGYTF. The chain employs TRBV18 and TRBJ1-2, with a weak D call TRBD1 (5 bases). The missing CDR3 end, 3 residues past where the read stops, is filled in from the germline J gene. The CDR3 runs to 14 residues. The germline V gene encodes CDR1 KGHSH and CDR2 LQKENI. Trimming pared 2 bases from V and 3 bases from J, leaving 10 bases between.

This clone has just a few counts. The read terminates 3 residues ahead of where the CDR3 ends, so the germline J gene completes it. This chain uses TRBV30 with TRBJ1-2, with TRBD1 matching over 7 bases. Germline lookup yields CDR1 GTSNPN and CDR2 SVGIG (reference sequence). The CDR3 has 15 amino acids. The part of the CDR3 DNA that was read is TGTGCCTGGAGTGTAGACAGGGAGGGGCTCAATGAC. This codes for CAWSVDREGLND. The CDR3 as a whole reads CAWSVDREGLNDYTF.

This clone appeared a few times. The covered CDR3 bases are TGTGCCAGCAGCTTAGATGGGCAGGGGTCG. Its translation: CASSLDGQGS. The entire CDR3 protein is CASSLDGQGSQYF. The chain carries TRBV11-3 and TRBJ2-3, with D possibly being TRBD1 (6 bases). The CDR3 goes on 3 residues after the read ends, and that part is filled in from the germline J gene. This CDR3 region has 13 residues. The germline gives CDR1 SGHNT, CDR2 YENEEA.

This clone was recorded many times. Read sequence stops 3 residues before the CDR3 end, and the germline J gene provides the missing end. The chain links TRBV4-2 to TRBJ2-1; 10 nucleotides line up with TRBD2. Germline values: CDR1 LGHNA, CDR2 YNFKEQ. With 4 bases clipped from V and 8 bases from J, the junction kept 5 bases outside the gene matches. This CDR3 comprises 14 residues. CDR3 DNA, as far as it was read: TGTGCCAGCAGCCTTAGCGGGAGGACGGATGAG. Translating gives CASSLSGRTDE. The CDR3 in full is CASSLSGRTDEQFF.

This clone showed up many times. The read falls 3 residues short of the CDR3 end, and the missing part is taken from the germline J gene. The V call is TRBV10-3, the J call TRBJ2-1; 9 bases are a match to TRBD2. From germline, CDR1 is ENHRY and CDR2 SYGVKD. V gave up 0 bases and J gave up 5 bases; unmatched junction bases: 5. The CDR3 runs to 16 residues. Partial CDR3 DNA: TGTGCCATCAGTGAGTCGTTAGCGGGAGTGAACAATGAG. It encodes CAISESLAGVNNE. The whole CDR3 sequence reads CAISESLAGVNNEQFF.

This clone appeared many times. The CDR3 extends 3 residues past the end of the read, so its final part is completed from the germline J gene. The genes are TRBV7-2 and TRBJ2-3; no definite D call. From germline, CDR1 is SGHTA and CDR2 FQGNSA. The CDR3 sequence is 12 residues long. Trimming pared 5 bases from V and 4 bases from J, leaving 7 bases between. CDR3 DNA, as far as it was read: TGTGCCAGCAGCCTGGCCCCAGATACG. Translation gives CASSLAPDT. The entire CDR3 protein is CASSLAPDTQYF.

Ten or more counts support this clone. The CDR3 end lies 3 residues beyond the end of the read and is filled in from the germline J gene. The chain links TRBV20-1 to TRBJ2-7, with no clear D. Germline V gene data show CDR1 as DFQATT and CDR2 as SNEGSKA (reference sequence). V was trimmed by 6 bases and J by 4 bases, leaving 13 bases between them. The CDR3 sequence is 12 residues long. CDR3 DNA (partial): TGCAGTGCGTCTCCACTTCTATACGAG. The encoded protein is CSASPLLYE. The complete CDR3 reads CSASPLLYEQYF.

Many counts were recorded for this clone. The read ends 3 residues before the CDR3 terminus; that terminus is restored from the germline J gene. The chain has TRBV10-3 and TRBJ2-5, with D unclear. Trimming shortened V by 6 bases and J by 4 bases, and 12 bases separated the two germline ends. In germline, CDR1 is ENHRY, CDR2 SYGVKD. This CDR3 has 13 residues. The sequenced part of the CDR3 DNA is TGTGCCATCAGCCCTGCAGGAGTAGAGACC. It codes for CAISPAGVET. The full CDR3 sequence reads CAISPAGVETQYF.

This clone appeared a few times. The read is 3 residues too short to cover the CDR3 end, so that end is filled in from the germline J gene. V usage is TRBV11-1 and J usage is TRBJ2-1; D possibly corresponds to TRBD2 (6 bases). The CDR3 sequence is 15 residues long. The V and J ends lost 7 bases and 7 bases respectively, with 20 bases between them. Germline lookup yields CDR1 SGHAT and CDR2 FQDESV (reference sequence). The CDR3 spells CASTLNAGWGNEQFF. The covered CDR3 bases are TGTGCCAGCACCCTCAACGCGGGGTGGGGAAATGAG.

This clone was seen at least ten times. The read gets to within 3 residues of the CDR3 end, and the germline J gene fills in the rest. This rearrangement joins TRBV2 to TRBJ2-1; 15 bases match TRBD2. This CDR3 is 15 amino acids long. V dropped 5 bases and J dropped 9; count of bases not matched to a gene: 5. The germline V gene encodes CDR1 SNHLY and CDR2 FYNNEI. CDR3 DNA, as far as it was read: TGTGCCAGCAGTACGGGACTAGCGGGAGGCGGTGAG. Translation: CASSTGLAGGGE. Given in full, the CDR3 is CASSTGLAGGGEQFF. Looking up the rest from reference TRBV2 and TRBJ2-1 gives the full variable domain: EPEVTQTPSHQVTQMGQEVILRCVPISNHLYFYWYRQILGQKVEFLVSFYNNEISEKSEIFDDQFSVERPDGSNFTLKIRSTKLEDSAMYFCASSTGLAGGGEQFFGPGTRLTVL.